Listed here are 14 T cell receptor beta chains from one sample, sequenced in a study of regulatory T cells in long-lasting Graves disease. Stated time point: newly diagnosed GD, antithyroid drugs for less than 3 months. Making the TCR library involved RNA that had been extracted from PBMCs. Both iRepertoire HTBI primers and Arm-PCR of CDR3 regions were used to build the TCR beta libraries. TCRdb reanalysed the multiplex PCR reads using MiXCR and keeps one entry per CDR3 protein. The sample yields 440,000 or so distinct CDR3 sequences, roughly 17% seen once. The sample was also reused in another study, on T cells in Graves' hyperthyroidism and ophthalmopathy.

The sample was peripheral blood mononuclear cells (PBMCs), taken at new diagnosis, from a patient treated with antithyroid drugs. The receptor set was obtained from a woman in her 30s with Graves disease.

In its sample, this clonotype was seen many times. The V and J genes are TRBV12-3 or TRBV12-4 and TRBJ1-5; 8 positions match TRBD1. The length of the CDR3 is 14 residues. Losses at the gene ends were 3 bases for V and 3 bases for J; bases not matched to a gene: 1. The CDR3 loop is CASSLGQVNQPQHF. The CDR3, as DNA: TGTGCCAGCAGTTTGGGACAGGTCAATCAGCCCCAGCATTTT.

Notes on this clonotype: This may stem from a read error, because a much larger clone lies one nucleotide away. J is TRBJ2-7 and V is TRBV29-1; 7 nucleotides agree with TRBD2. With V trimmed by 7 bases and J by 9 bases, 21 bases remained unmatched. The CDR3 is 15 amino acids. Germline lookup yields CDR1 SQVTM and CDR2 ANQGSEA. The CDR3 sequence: CSAGRTGTIPRGQYF. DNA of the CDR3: TGCAGCGCCGGGAGGACCGGGACTATCCCTCGCGGGCAGTACTTC.

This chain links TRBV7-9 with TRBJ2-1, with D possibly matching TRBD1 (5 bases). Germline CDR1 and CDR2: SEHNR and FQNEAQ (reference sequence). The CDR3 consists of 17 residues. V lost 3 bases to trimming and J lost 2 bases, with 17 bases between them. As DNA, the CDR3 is TGTGCCAGCAGCTTGCCCCCCAGGGAACCCCCCTACAATGAGCAGTTCTTC. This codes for CASSLPPREPPYNEQFF.

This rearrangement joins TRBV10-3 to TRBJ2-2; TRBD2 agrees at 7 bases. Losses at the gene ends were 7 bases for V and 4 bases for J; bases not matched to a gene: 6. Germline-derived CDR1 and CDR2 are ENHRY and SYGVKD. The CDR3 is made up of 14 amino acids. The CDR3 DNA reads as TGTGCCATCACAGGGAGGGGCGGCACCGGGGAGCTGTTTTTT. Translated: CAITGRGGTGELFF.

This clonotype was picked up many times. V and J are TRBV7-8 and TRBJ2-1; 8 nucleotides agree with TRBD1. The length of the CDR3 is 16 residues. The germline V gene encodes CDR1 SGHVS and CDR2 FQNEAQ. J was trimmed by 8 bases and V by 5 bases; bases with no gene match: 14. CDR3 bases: TGTGCCAGCAGCCCAGGACAGGGTCCCCGCGGGGATGAGCAGTTCTTC. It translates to CASSPGQGPRGDEQFF. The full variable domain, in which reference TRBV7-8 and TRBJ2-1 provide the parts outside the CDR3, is GAGVSQSPRYKVAKRGQDVALRCDPISGHVSLFWYQQALGQGPEFLTYFQNEAQLDKSGLPSDRFFAERPEGSVSTLKIQRTQQEDSAVYLCASSPGQGPRGDEQFFGPGTRLTVL.

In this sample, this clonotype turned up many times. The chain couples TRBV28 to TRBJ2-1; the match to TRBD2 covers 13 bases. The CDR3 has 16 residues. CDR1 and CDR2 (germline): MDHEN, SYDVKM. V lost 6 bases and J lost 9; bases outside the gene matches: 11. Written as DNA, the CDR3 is TGTGCCAGCAGGGGGACTAGCGGGGCTACAATGGTTGAGCAGTTCTTC. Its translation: CASRGTSGATMVEQFF.

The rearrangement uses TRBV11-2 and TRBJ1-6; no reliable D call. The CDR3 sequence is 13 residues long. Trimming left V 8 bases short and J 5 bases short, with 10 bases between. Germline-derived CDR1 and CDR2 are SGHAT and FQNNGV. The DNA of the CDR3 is TGTGCCAGCTCCGGTAAAGATAATTCACCCCTCCACTTT. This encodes CASSGKDNSPLHF. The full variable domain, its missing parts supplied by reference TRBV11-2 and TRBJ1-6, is EAGVAQSPRYKIIEKRQSVAFWCNPISGHATLYWYQQILGQGPKLLIQFQNNGVVDDSQLPKDRFSAERLKGVDSTLKIQPAKLEDSAVYLCASSGKDNSPLHFGNGTRLTVT.

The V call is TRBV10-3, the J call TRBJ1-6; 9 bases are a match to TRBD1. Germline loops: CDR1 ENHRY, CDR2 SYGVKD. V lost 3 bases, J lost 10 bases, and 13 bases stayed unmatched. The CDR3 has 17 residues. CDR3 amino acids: CAISDLGMGQGSSPLHF. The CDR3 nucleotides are TGTGCCATCAGTGACTTGGGGATGGGACAGGGATCCTCACCCCTCCACTTT.

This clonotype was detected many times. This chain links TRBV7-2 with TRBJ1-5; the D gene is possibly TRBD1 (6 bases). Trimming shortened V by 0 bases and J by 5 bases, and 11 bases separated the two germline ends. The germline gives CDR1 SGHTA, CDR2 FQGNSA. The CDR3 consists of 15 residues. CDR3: CASSLARGLYQPQHF. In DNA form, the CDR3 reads TGTGCCAGCAGCTTAGCCAGGGGCCTTTATCAGCCCCAGCATTTT.

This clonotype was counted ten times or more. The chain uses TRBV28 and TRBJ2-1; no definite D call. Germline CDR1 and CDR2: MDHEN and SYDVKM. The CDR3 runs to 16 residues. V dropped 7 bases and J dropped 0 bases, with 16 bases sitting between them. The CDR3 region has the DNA TGTGCCAGCACCCTCTTGGCTCTAGGCTCCTACAATGAGCAGTTCTTC. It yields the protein CASTLLALGSYNEQFF.

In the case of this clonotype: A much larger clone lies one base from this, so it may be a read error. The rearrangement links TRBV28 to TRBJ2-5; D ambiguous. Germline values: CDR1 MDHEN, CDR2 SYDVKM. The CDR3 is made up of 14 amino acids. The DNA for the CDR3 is TGTGCCAGCAGGACCCCGGGCCTTCAAGAGACCCAGCACTTC. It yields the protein CASRTPGLQETQHF.

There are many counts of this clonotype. CDR3 nucleotide sequence: TGTGCCAGCAGTCACGGACGGAATAACTATGGCTACACCTTC. Protein: CASSHGRNNYGYTF. This rearrangement joins TRBV27 to TRBJ1-2; unclear D gene. This CDR3 comprises 14 residues. With 5 bases removed from V and 1 base from J, the gap between germline ends came to 11 bases. In germline, CDR1 is MNHEY, CDR2 SMNVEV (reference sequence).

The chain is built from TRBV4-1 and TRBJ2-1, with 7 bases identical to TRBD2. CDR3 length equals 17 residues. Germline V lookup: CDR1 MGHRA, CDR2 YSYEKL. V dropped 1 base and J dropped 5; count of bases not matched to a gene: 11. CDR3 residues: CASSQAGIRAGDNEQFF. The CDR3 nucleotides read TGCGCCAGCAGCCAAGCGGGGATTCGGGCGGGAGACAATGAGCAGTTCTTC.

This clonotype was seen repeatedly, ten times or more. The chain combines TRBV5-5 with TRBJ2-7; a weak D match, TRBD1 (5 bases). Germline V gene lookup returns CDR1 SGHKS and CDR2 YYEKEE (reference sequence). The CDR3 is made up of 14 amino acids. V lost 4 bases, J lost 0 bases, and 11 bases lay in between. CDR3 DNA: TGTGCCAGCAGCCCAGCGACAGACTCCTACGAGCAGTACTTC. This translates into CASSPATDSYEQYF.